These 16 T cell receptor beta chains share one sample of origin, sequenced in a study of T cells in localized non-small cell lung cancer. The data were produced by immunoSEQ multiplex PCR, yet TCRdb's version contains in-frame clones alone and is incomplete. The data show under 20,000 clones, about 80% seen once. This specimen consisted of peripheral blood, obtained before any cancer treatment. Receptor source: a female donor at least 60 years old with stage I lung adenocarcinoma.

This chain connects TRBV7-9 to TRBJ1-2, with 8 bases lining up with TRBD1. CDR3 length: 12 residues. Germline values: CDR1 SEHNR, CDR2 FQNEAQ (reference sequence). Unmatched junction bases numbered 3, after V lost 5 bases and J lost 7 bases. The CDR3 protein is CASSTGGFGYTF. Written as DNA, the CDR3 is TGTGCCAGCAGCACAGGGGGTTTTGGCTACACCTTC.

This clone turned up a few times. The chain joins TRBV27 to TRBJ2-7; TRBD1 aligns across 9 bases. The V segment lost 8 bases and the J segment 7 bases; nucleotides outside the gene matches: 12. Germline V lookup: CDR1 MNHEY, CDR2 SMNVEV (reference sequence). The CDR3 runs to 14 residues. The CDR3 DNA reads TGTGCCAGCTCAGCGGGACAGGGTTTGAGAGAGCAGTACTTC. This sequence encodes CASSAGQGLREQYF.

The rearrangement joins TRBV6-5 to TRBJ1-1, with TRBD1 matching over 11 bases. The CDR3 is made up of 15 amino acids. V was pared by 6 bases and J by 1 base, with 4 bases of the junction left unmatched. Germline CDR1 reads MNHEY; CDR2 reads SVGAGI. CDR3 sequence reads: CASRGQGAGNTEAFF. The CDR3 DNA reads as TGTGCCAGCAGAGGACAGGGGGCGGGGAACACTGAAGCTTTCTTT.

J is TRBJ2-7 and V is TRBV6-5; D is undetermined. Germline CDR1 MNHEY, CDR2 SVGAGI. The CDR3 sequence is 12 residues long. V gave up 5 bases and J gave up 5 bases, with 10 bases separating them. The CDR3 spells CASSTPRNEQYF. The DNA for the CDR3 is TGTGCCAGCAGTACCCCTAGAAACGAGCAGTACTTC.

This clone was detected only once. The chain has TRBV10-3 and TRBJ1-2, with D unclear. The CDR3 has 12 residues. V dropped 0 bases and J dropped 6 bases, with 5 bases sitting between them. Germline CDR1 reads ENHRY; CDR2 reads SYGVKD. CDR3 amino acids: CAISESADGYTF. The CDR3 nucleotides read TGTGCCATCAGTGAGTCGGCAGATGGCTACACCTTC.

This clone was recorded once. The CDR3 spells CASSHRTGGAANYGYTF. The DNA for the CDR3 is TGCGCCAGCAGCCATAGGACAGGGGGCGCTGCCAACTATGGCTACACCTTC. The chain couples TRBV5-1 to TRBJ1-2; 11 bases match TRBD1. The CDR3 has 17 residues. The trim removed 4 bases at V and 2 bases at J, leaving 10 bases unmatched. Germline lookup yields CDR1 SGHRS and CDR2 YFSETQ.

The CDR3 DNA follows: TGTGCCAGCAGCCCCGTTGCAGACAATCAGCCCCAGCATTTT. Its protein is CASSPVADNQPQHF. The chain carries TRBV6-4 and TRBJ1-5, with no clear D. From germline, CDR1 is MRHNA and CDR2 SNTAGT. This CDR3 is 14 amino acids long. V lost 6 bases and J 3 bases, leaving 12 bases between the germline ends.

V is TRBV11-2 and J is TRBJ1-1; tentatively, D is TRBD1 (5 bases). From germline, CDR1 is SGHAT and CDR2 FQNNGV. V was cut by 1 base and J by 1 base, with 10 bases left in between. The CDR3 consists of 15 residues. In DNA, the CDR3 is TGTGCCAGCAGCTTAGCTTTTAGGGGGAACACTGAAGCTTTCTTT. It yields the protein CASSLAFRGNTEAFF.

This chain uses TRBV6-6 with TRBJ1-2; 8 bases map to TRBD1. CDR3 length equals 15 residues. Germline V gene data show CDR1 as MNHNY and CDR2 as SVGAGI (reference sequence). J gave up 5 bases and V 0 bases, and 5 bases lay outside the gene matches. CDR3 bases: TGTGCCAGCAGTTACTCAGGAACAGGGGGTTATGGCTACACCTTC. This sequence encodes CASSYSGTGGYGYTF.

The gene calls are TRBV5-6 and TRBJ2-1; 10 positions agree with TRBD1. There are 14 residues in the CDR3. The germline V gene encodes CDR1 SGHDT and CDR2 YYEEEE. J gave up 3 bases and V 5 bases, and 2 bases lay outside the gene matches. The CDR3 region has the DNA TGTGCCAGCAGGAGGACAGGGGGCTACAATGAGCAGTTCTTC. Translating it yields CASRRTGGYNEQFF.

This clone showed up just once. CDR3 protein: CASSNNPGGQETQYF. CDR3 bases: TGCGCCAGCAGCAACAACCCAGGGGGGCAAGAGACCCAGTACTTC. The chain employs TRBV5-1 and TRBJ2-5, with a tentative D call TRBD1 (7 bases). In germline, CDR1 is SGHRS, CDR2 YFSETQ. Deletions cut 4 bases from V and 2 bases from J, with 15 bases between. The length of the CDR3 is 15 residues. Using reference TRBV5-1 and TRBJ2-5 for the parts outside the CDR3, the full variable domain is KAGVTQTPRYLIKTRGQQVTLSCSPISGHRSVSWYQQTPGQGLQFLFEYFSETQRNKGNFPGRFSGRQFSNSRSEMNVSTLELGDSALYLCASSNNPGGQETQYFGPGTRLLVL.

This sequence joins TRBV6-5 and TRBJ1-2; D is uncertain. The CDR3 consists of 12 residues. CDR1 is MNHEY and CDR2 is SVGAGI in the germline V gene. The germline V and J ends were trimmed by 5 bases and 3 bases, with 7 bases remaining between them. CDR3 coding DNA: TGTGCCAGCAGTGCCAGTCACTATGGCTACACCTTC. This gives the protein CASSASHYGYTF.

This chain joins TRBV5-6 and TRBJ1-1, with D uncertain. The V gene's germline CDR1 is SGHDT and CDR2 YYEEEE. The CDR3 extends over 16 amino acids. V gave up 3 bases and J gave up 0 bases, with 15 bases separating them. In nucleotides, the CDR3 is TGTGCCAGCAGCTACGGACCATCCGGAATGAACACTGAAGCTTTCTTT. It yields the protein CASSYGPSGMNTEAFF.

The chain employs TRBV6-5 and TRBJ2-2; 8 bases align to TRBD1. Germline assignment: CDR1 MNHEY and CDR2 SVGAGI. After removal of 7 bases from V and 2 bases from J, the junction contained 3 bases not matched to a gene. This CDR3 has 14 residues. In DNA, the CDR3 is TGTGCCAGCAATGCAGGGGGCAACACCGGGGAGCTGTTTTTT. Its protein product is CASNAGGNTGELFF.

This chain joins TRBV6-5 and TRBJ1-3; tentative D call: TRBD1 (6 bases). Trimming removed 2 bases from V and 2 bases from J, with 13 bases in between. Germline lookup yields CDR1 MNHEY and CDR2 SVGAGI. CDR3 size: 16 residues. The CDR3 loop is CASSYEGVSAGNTIYF. CDR3 sequence (DNA): TGTGCCAGCAGTTACGAGGGGGTTAGCGCTGGAAACACCATATATTTT.

Sample share makes this clone medium-sized. The rearrangement joins TRBV9 to TRBJ2-7; D remains ambiguous. CDR1 SGDLS and CDR2 YYNGEE come from the germline V gene. The CDR3 runs 13 residues. Trimming cost V 3 bases and J 3 bases, with 10 bases left between them. The CDR3: CASSGMKGYEQYF. CDR3 DNA sequence: TGTGCCAGCAGCGGAATGAAGGGCTACGAGCAGTACTTC.